This T cell receptor (beta chain) was sequenced during a study of T cells in Graves' hyperthyroidism and ophthalmopathy. Study findings and constraints: The model foresaw ophthalmopathy a median around 6.8 months prior to onset.

This clonotype was recorded at least ten times. Its antigen remains unidentified. Per the germline V gene, CDR1 is SGHAT and CDR2 is FQNNGV. CDR3 length equals 15 residues. The V and J ends lost 5 bases and 1 base, in that order; junction bases with no gene match: 3. TCR beta CDR3 regions were amplified from RNA transcripts. HTBI primers drove first-round RT-PCR of the TCR CDR3. MiXCR was run by TCRdb on the multiplex PCR reads, yielding one entry per CDR3 protein. The table lists a few hundred thousand distinct CDR3 sequences, 15% to 18% of them singletons. In patients aged 18 to 65, hyperthyroidism was newly diagnosed, with duration under 2 months. Fresh peripheral blood, about 9.9 ml, yielded the PBMCs.

This receptor was identified in a woman between 18 and 29 years old with Graves' hyperthyroidism that later progressed to Graves' ophthalmopathy. The sequenced sample was blood. The chain combines TRBV11-2 with TRBJ2-2; 8 bases fit TRBD1. The CDR3 spells CASSDGQGNTGELFF. DNA for the CDR3: TGTGCCAGCAGCGATGGACAGGGGAACACCGGGGAGCTGTTTTTT.